This passage covers 18 T cell receptor beta chains from one sample sequenced in a study of response to subunit inactivated influenza vaccine. TCRdb itself ran the RT-PCR reads through MiXCR, one entry per CDR3 protein. The table has under 950,000 distinct CDR3 sequences, 21% seen once. This material consisted of PBMCs from blood, taken more than 4 days after vaccination. These receptors were collected from a middle-aged man who received an inactivated influenza vaccine.

V usage is TRBV29-1 and J usage is TRBJ2-3; 10 nucleotides line up with TRBD2. The CDR3 length is 13 residues. With 7 bases clipped from V and 2 bases from J, the junction kept 3 bases outside the gene matches. Germline CDR1 reads SQVTM; CDR2 reads ANQGSEA. CDR3 residues: CSGSGRVTDTQYF. The CDR3 nucleotides read TGCAGCGGGAGCGGGAGGGTCACAGATACGCAGTATTTT.

The chain is built from TRBV30 and TRBJ2-1, with 7 positions matching TRBD2. V shed 4 bases and J 9 bases; nucleotides not matched to a gene: 9. The CDR3 is made up of 13 amino acids. The germline CDR1 and CDR2 sequences are GTSNPN and SVGIG (reference sequence). The CDR3 DNA is TGTGCCTGGACGGGCGGGGGACTCGGTGAGCAGTTCTTC. Its protein product is CAWTGGGLGEQFF.

The V gene is TRBV5-1, the J gene TRBJ2-2; weak D call: TRBD2 (5 bases). With 6 bases removed from V and 4 bases from J, the gap between germline ends came to 16 bases. CDR3 length: 15 residues. The germline V gene encodes CDR1 SGHRS and CDR2 YFSETQ. For the CDR3, the DNA is TGCGCCAGCAACCCTACCGGGATGGGCACCGGGGAGCTGTTTTTT. Amino acids: CASNPTGMGTGELFF.

The chain uses TRBV20-1 and TRBJ2-1; D may be TRBD1 (5 bases). The CDR3 sequence is 17 residues long. CDR1 and CDR2 (germline): DFQATT, SNEGSKA (reference sequence). The germline V and J ends were trimmed by 5 bases and 5 bases, with 25 bases remaining between them. The CDR3: CSAERPGLGQWNNEQFF. In DNA, the CDR3 is TGCAGTGCTGAGAGGCCGGGTCTTGGACAATGGAACAATGAGCAGTTCTTC.

The chain is built from TRBV25-1 and TRBJ2-5, with 10 nucleotides matching TRBD2. Per the germline V gene, CDR1 is MGHDK and CDR2 is SYGVNS. Losses at the gene ends were 3 bases for V and 4 bases for J; bases not matched to a gene: 8. The CDR3 covers 16 residues. The chain's CDR3 is CASSENLAGVRETQYF. As DNA, the CDR3 is TGTGCCAGCAGTGAGAACCTAGCGGGAGTCCGAGAGACCCAGTACTTC.

The V and J genes are TRBV29-1 and TRBJ2-1, with a weak D call TRBD2 (6 bases). This CDR3 is 14 amino acids long. Germline V lookup: CDR1 SQVTM, CDR2 ANQGSEA. The ends were cut back, 4 bases at V and 4 bases at J, with 14 bases in the middle. The CDR3 nucleotides are TGCAGCGTTGTCCGCGGGGCCACTTACAATGAGCAGTTCTTC. Protein product: CSVVRGATYNEQFF.

This clonotype was counted a few times. V is TRBV11-1 and J is TRBJ2-1; 7 bases line up with TRBD1. V lost 2 bases to trimming and J lost 14 bases; unmatched junction nucleotides: 9. Germline CDR1 reads SGHAT; CDR2 reads FQDESV (reference sequence). The CDR3 has 13 amino acids. The CDR3 spells CASSLLRQGGEFF. The CDR3 DNA is TGTGCCAGCAGCTTACTCCGACAGGGTGGTGAGTTCTTC. The entire variable domain, with the rest obtained from reference TRBV11-1 and TRBJ2-1, is as follows: EAEVAQSPRYKITEKSQAVAFWCDPISGHATLYWYRQILGQGPELLVQFQDESVVDDSQLPKDRFSAERLKGVDSTLKIQPAELGDSAMYLCASSLLRQGGEFFGPGTRLTVL.

The chain employs TRBV28 and TRBJ2-6; D unclear. From germline, CDR1 is MDHEN and CDR2 SYDVKM. The CDR3 spans 17 residues. V shed 4 bases and J shed 0 bases, with 13 bases lying between them. Here the CDR3 DNA reads TGTGCCAGCAGTTACCCTAATTCCTACTCTGGGGCCAACGTCCTGACTTTC. Protein sequence: CASSYPNSYSGANVLTF.

V is TRBV5-1 and J is TRBJ2-2; D gene uncertain. The germline V gene has CDR1 SGHRS and CDR2 YFSETQ. Trimming cost V 4 bases and J 6 bases, with 16 bases left between them. The CDR3 is 15 amino acids. The CDR3 sequence: CASSRGPLSPGELFF. The CDR3 DNA is TGCGCCAGCAGCCGTGGACCGCTTTCTCCCGGGGAGCTGTTTTTT.

The V call is TRBV7-9, the J call TRBJ2-5, with unresolved D. This CDR3 comprises 14 residues. Germline V CDR1 and CDR2: SEHNR, FQNEAQ (reference sequence). Trimming left V 3 bases short and J 5 bases short, with 13 bases between. CDR3 sequence: CASSLGNLVETQYF. The CDR3, as DNA: TGTGCCAGCAGCTTGGGGAATTTGGTGGAGACCCAGTACTTC.

The chain joins TRBV28 to TRBJ1-3; D is ambiguous. From germline, CDR1 is MDHEN and CDR2 SYDVKM. The CDR3 runs 11 residues. Trimming pared 6 bases from V and 4 bases from J, leaving 4 bases between. In DNA form, the CDR3 reads TGTGCCAGCAGAGCCGGAAACACCATATATTTT. Its translation: CASRAGNTIYF.

The V gene is TRBV5-1, the J gene TRBJ2-1; 10 positions match TRBD2. V lost 4 bases and J lost 0; bases outside the gene matches: 4. There are 16 residues in the CDR3. The germline V gene has CDR1 SGHRS and CDR2 YFSETQ. CDR3 in DNA: TGCGCCAGCAGCCATGGACTAGCGGCCTCCTACAATGAGCAGTTCTTC. Translating it yields CASSHGLAASYNEQFF.

This chain uses TRBV13 with TRBJ1-1; possibly TRBD1 for D (5 bases). CDR3 size: 14 residues. Per germline, CDR1 PRHDT and CDR2 FYEKMQ (reference sequence). Trimming stripped 5 bases from V and 4 bases from J, with 14 bases between. CDR3 protein: CASSVLGGFTEAFF. CDR3 nucleotides: TGTGCCAGCAGCGTCTTGGGGGGGTTCACTGAAGCTTTCTTT.

This clonotype was seen a handful of times. The J gene is TRBJ2-4, the V gene TRBV5-1; 7 positions match TRBD1. Germline CDR1 reads SGHRS; CDR2 reads YFSETQ. With 0 bases clipped from V and 0 bases from J, the junction kept 6 bases outside the gene matches. This CDR3 region has 17 residues. The DNA of the CDR3 is TGCGCCAGCAGCTTGGCCGACAGGGTTCTAGCCAAAAACATTCAGTACTTC. Protein sequence: CASSLADRVLAKNIQYF.

The table lists this clonotype with many counts. The CDR3 coding sequence is TGCAGTGCTAGAGATTCGTGGGACAAAACCACTGAAGCTTTCTTT. Protein product: CSARDSWDKTTEAFF. V gene TRBV20-1 combines with J gene TRBJ1-1, with a possible D match to TRBD1 (6 bases). The length of the CDR3 is 15 residues. Per the germline V gene, CDR1 is DFQATT and CDR2 is SNEGSKA (reference sequence). The ends were cut back, 0 bases at V and 4 bases at J, with 15 bases in the middle.

J is TRBJ1-5 and V is TRBV27; D might be TRBD1 (5 bases). The CDR3 has 16 residues. CDR1 is MNHEY, CDR2 SMNVEV, per germline (reference sequence). Trimming pared 6 bases from V and 2 bases from J, leaving 17 bases between. The CDR3 protein is CASRGIGRGGNQPQHF. For the CDR3, the DNA is TGTGCCAGCAGGGGGATTGGGAGGGGCGGCAATCAGCCCCAGCATTTT.

The rearrangement links TRBV5-1 to TRBJ2-2, with 7 bases matching TRBD1. V shed 4 bases, J shed 1 base, and the junction held 4 bases outside the gene matches. Germline values: CDR1 SGHRS, CDR2 YFSETQ. The CDR3 spans 15 residues. The CDR3 DNA reads as TGCGCCAGCAGCCAGAGGACAGGGAACACCGGGGAGCTGTTTTTT. Translated, it gives CASSQRTGNTGELFF.

V gene TRBV28 combines with J gene TRBJ1-1; TRBD1 matches at 8 bases. The CDR3 extends over 15 amino acids. Germline CDR1 reads MDHEN; CDR2 reads SYDVKM. The V and J ends lost 6 bases and 4 bases, in that order; junction bases with no gene match: 10. The CDR3 coding sequence is TGTGCCAGCAGCCTCATCAGGGGGCTAGTCACTGAAGCTTTCTTT. Residues: CASSLIRGLVTEAFF.